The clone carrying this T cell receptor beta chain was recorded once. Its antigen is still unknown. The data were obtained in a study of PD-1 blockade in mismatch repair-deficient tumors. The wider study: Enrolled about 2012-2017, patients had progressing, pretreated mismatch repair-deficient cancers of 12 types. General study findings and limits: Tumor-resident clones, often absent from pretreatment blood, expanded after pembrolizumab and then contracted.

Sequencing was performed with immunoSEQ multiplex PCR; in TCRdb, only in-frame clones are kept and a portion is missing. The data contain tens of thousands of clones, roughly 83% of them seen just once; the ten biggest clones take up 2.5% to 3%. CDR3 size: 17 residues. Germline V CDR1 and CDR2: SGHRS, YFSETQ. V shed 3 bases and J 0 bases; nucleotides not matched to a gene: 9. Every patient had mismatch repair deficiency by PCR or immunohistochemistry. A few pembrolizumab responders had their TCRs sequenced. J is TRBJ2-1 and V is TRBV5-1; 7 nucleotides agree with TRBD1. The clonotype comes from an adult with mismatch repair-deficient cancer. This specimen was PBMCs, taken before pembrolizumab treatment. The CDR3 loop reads CASSWLTGKSSYNEQFF. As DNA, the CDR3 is TGCGCCAGCAGCTGGTTGACAGGGAAGAGCTCCTACAATGAGCAGTTCTTC.